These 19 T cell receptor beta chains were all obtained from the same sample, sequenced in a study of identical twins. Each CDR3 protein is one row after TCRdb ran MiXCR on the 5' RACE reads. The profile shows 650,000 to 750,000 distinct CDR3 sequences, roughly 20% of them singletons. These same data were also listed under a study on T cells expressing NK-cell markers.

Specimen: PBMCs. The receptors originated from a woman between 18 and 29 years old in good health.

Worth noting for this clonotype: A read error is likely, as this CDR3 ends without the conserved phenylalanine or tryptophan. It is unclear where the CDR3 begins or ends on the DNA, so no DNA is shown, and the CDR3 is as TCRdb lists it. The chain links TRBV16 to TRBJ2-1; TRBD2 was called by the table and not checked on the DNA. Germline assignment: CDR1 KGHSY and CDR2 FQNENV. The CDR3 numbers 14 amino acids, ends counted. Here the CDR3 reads CASSQLPSGGGLVL.

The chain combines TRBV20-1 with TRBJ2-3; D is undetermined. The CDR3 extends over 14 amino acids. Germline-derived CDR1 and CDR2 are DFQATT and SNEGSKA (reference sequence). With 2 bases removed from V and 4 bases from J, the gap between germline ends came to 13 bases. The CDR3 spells CSARFGEAPDTQYF. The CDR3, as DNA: TGCAGTGCTAGATTTGGAGAGGCCCCAGATACGCAGTATTTT.

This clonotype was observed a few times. The CDR3 coding sequence is TGTGCCAGCAGCTTACACGGGACAGAGACCCAGTACTTC. Amino acids: CASSLHGTETQYF. The rearrangement joins TRBV7-3 to TRBJ2-5, with D perhaps assigned TRBD1 or TRBD2 (5 bases each). CDR1 and CDR2 (germline): SGHTA, FQGTGA. V gave up 2 bases and J gave up 4 bases, with 8 bases separating them. The CDR3 contains 13 residues.

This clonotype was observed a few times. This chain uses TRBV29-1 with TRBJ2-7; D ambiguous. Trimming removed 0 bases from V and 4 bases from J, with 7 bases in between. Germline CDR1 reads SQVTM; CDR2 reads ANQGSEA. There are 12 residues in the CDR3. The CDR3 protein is CSVEEGGYEQYF. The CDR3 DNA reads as TGCAGCGTTGAAGAGGGTGGTTACGAGCAGTACTTC.

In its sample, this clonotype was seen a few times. The CDR3 sequence is CASSYVAGERTQYF. The CDR3 DNA reads as TGTGCCAGCAGTTACGTCGCGGGAGAACGTACGCAGTATTTT. This rearrangement joins TRBV6-5 to TRBJ2-3; 7 bases map to TRBD2. The CDR3 spans 14 residues. Germline V gene lookup returns CDR1 MNHEY and CDR2 SVGAGI. Trimming at V came to 2 bases and at J to 8 bases, leaving 7 bases not matched to a gene.

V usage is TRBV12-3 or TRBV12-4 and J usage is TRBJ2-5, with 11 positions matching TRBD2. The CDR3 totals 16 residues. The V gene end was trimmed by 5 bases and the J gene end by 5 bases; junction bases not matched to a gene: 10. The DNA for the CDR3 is TGTGCCAGCAGTACCCGACTAGCGGGATCCTGGGAGACCCAGTACTTC. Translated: CASSTRLAGSWETQYF.

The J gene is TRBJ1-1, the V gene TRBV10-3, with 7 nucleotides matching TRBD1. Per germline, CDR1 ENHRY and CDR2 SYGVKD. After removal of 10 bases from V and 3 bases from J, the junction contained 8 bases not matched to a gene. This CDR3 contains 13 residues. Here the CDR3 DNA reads TGTGCCACCAGGACAGGACGGGACACTGAAGCTTTCTTT. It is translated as CATRTGRDTEAFF.

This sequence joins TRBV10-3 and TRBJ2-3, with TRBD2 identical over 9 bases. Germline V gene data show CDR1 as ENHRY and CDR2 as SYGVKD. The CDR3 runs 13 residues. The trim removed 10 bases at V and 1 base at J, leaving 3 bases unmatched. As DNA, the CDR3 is TGTGCCACGCGGACTAGCGGCACAGATACGCAGTATTTT. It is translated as CATRTSGTDTQYF.

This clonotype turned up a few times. In DNA form, the CDR3 reads TGTGCCAGTATGGGTGGTAACTACGAGCAGTACTTC. Residues: CASMGGNYEQYF. The gene calls are TRBV19 and TRBJ2-7; D call uncertain. V dropped 7 bases and J dropped 3 bases, with 10 bases sitting between them. Germline V lookup: CDR1 LNHDA, CDR2 SQIVND (reference sequence). The CDR3 totals 12 residues. The whole variable domain, remainder taken from reference TRBV19 and TRBJ2-7, is DGGITQSPKYLFRKEGQNVTLSCEQNLNHDAMYWYRQDPGQGLRLIYYSQIVNDFQKGDIAEGYSVSREKKESFPLTVTSAQKNPTAFYLCASMGGNYEQYFGPGTRLTVT.

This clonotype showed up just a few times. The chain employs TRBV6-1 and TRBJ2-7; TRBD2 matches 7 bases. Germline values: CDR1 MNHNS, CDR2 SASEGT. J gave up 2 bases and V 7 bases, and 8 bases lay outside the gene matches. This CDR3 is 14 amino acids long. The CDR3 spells CASTSGGRPYEQYF. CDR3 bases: TGTGCCAGCACCTCGGGAGGCAGACCCTACGAGCAGTACTTC.

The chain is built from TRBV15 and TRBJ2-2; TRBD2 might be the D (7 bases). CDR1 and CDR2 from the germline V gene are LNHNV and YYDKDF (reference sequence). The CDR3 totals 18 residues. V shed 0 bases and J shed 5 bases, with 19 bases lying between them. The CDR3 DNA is TGTGCCACCAGCAGAGATGCCCCCGGGGGGCTGGGGACCGGGGAGCTGTTTTTT. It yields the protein CATSRDAPGGLGTGELFF.

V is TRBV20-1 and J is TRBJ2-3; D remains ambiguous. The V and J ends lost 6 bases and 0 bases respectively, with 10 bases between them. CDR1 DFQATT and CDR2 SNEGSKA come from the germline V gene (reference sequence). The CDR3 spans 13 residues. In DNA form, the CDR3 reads TGCAGTGCCCACGACACTAGCACAGATACGCAGTATTTT. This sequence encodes CSAHDTSTDTQYF.

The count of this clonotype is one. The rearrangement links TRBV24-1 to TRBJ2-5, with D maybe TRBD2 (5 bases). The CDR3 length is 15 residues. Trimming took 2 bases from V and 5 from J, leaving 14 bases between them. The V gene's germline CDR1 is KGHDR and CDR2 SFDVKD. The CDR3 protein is CATSDSRTSGETQYF. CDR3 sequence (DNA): TGTGCCACCAGTGATTCAAGGACGTCGGGGGAGACCCAGTACTTC.

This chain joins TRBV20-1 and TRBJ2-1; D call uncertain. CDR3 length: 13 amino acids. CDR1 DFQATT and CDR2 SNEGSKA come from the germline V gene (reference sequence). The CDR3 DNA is TGCAGCAGTACCCCGGTCTACGAGAATGAGCAGTTCTTC. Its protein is CSSTPVYENEQFF.

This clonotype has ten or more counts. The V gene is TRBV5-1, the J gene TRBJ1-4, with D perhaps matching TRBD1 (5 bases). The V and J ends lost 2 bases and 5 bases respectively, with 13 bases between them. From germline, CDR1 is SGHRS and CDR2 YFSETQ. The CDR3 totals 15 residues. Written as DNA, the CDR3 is TGCGCCAGCAGCTTTATCGGAGGGGAAAATGAAAAACTGTTTTTT. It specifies CASSFIGGENEKLFF.

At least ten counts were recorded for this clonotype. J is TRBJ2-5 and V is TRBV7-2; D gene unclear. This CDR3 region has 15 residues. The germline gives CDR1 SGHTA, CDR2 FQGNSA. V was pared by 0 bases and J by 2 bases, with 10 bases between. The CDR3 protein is CASSLAFVGQETQYF. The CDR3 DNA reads TGTGCCAGCAGCTTAGCTTTTGTAGGTCAAGAGACCCAGTACTTC.

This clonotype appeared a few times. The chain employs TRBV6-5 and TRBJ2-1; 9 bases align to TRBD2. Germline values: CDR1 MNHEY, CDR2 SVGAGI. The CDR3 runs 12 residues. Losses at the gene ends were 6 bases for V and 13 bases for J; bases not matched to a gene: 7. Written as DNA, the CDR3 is TGTGCCAGCAGCACCGGCGGGAGGGATCAGTTCTTC. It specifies CASSTGGRDQFF.

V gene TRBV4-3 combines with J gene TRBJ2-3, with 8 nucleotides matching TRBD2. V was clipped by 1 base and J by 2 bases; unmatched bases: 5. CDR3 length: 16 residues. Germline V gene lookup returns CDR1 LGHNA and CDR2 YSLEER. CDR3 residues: CASSQAVAGNTDTQYF. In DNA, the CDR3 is TGCGCCAGCAGCCAAGCTGTAGCGGGAAACACAGATACGCAGTATTTT.

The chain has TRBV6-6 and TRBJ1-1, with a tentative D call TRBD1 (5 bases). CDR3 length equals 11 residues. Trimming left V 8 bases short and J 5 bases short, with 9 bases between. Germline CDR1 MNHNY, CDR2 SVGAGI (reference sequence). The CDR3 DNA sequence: TGTGCCAGCCAGGGCCGGACTGAAGCTTTCTTT. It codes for CASQGRTEAFF.